Shown below are 32 T cell receptor beta chains from a single sample sequenced in a study of T-cell memory formation after mild COVID-19. MiXCR, run by TCRdb on the 5' RACE reads, gives a single entry per CDR3 protein. This table holds around 500,000 distinct CDR3 sequences, 18% found once. Sequencing was carried out using PBMCs or a T cell subset sorted from them (not recorded which). The receptors shown here come from an adult woman who had mild COVID-19 (a few samples of this study predate the infection). Cell type and time point are not known.

In its sample, this clonotype was seen a few times. The chain links TRBV4-3 to TRBJ1-4; D unresolved. Germline assignment: CDR1 LGHNA and CDR2 YSLEER. This CDR3 contains 15 residues. V dropped 3 bases and J dropped 5 bases, with 13 bases sitting between them. The CDR3: CASSHRPGLNEKLFF. CDR3 DNA: TGCGCCAGCAGCCACCGTCCAGGACTGAATGAAAAACTGTTTTTT.

This clonotype was seen a few times. The rearrangement links TRBV5-6 to TRBJ2-1; no clear D. Looked up from germline, CDR1 is SGHDT and CDR2 is YYEEEE. V was clipped by 0 bases and J by 10 bases, with 8 bases between them. This CDR3 is 12 amino acids long. The CDR3 bases are TGTGCCAGCAGCTTGGCCTCGAGGGAGCAGTTCTTC. Amino acids: CASSLASREQFF.

This clonotype has a handful of counts. V gene TRBV6-1 combines with J gene TRBJ2-7; no definite D call. V gave up 6 bases and J gave up 4 bases, with 10 bases separating them. This CDR3 is 12 amino acids long. The germline V gene encodes CDR1 MNHNS and CDR2 SASEGT. The DNA for the CDR3 is TGTGCCAGCAGGTACAGCCAATACGAGCAGTACTTC. It yields the protein CASRYSQYEQYF.

This clonotype was counted a few times. The chain carries TRBV27 and TRBJ2-1, with D possibly called TRBD1 or TRBD2 (5 bases each). V gave up 3 bases and J gave up 7 bases, with 19 bases separating them. CDR3 length equals 16 residues. The germline V gene has CDR1 MNHEY and CDR2 SMNVEV (reference sequence). In DNA form, the CDR3 reads TGTGCCAGCAGTTTGGTGGGAGAGTATGAGGGGAATGAGCAGTTCTTC. Translated: CASSLVGEYEGNEQFF.

The DNA of the CDR3 is TGTGCCAGCAGCCCAAGTACGGCTGAAGCTTTCTTT. It specifies CASSPSTAEAFF. The chain recombines TRBV13 with TRBJ1-1; D gene ambiguous. The ends were cut back, 5 bases at V and 6 bases at J, with 10 bases in the middle. This CDR3 region has 12 residues. CDR1 is PRHDT, CDR2 FYEKMQ, per germline (reference sequence).

The chain uses TRBV4-2 and TRBJ1-1, with a possible D match to TRBD1 (5 bases). Trimming took off 4 bases at V and 3 bases at J, with 12 bases between the two ends. CDR1 is LGHNA and CDR2 is YNFKEQ in the germline V gene. The CDR3 has 14 residues. CDR3 DNA sequence: TGTGCCAGCAGCCCCGGGGACGGCGACACTGAAGCTTTCTTT. It specifies CASSPGDGDTEAFF.

This rearrangement joins TRBV6-5 to TRBJ1-2; weak D call: TRBD1 (5 bases). CDR3 size: 13 residues. Trimming cost V 5 bases and J 8 bases, with 15 bases left between them. The germline CDR1 and CDR2 sequences are MNHEY and SVGAGI. CDR3 coding DNA: TGTGCCAGCAGTCGGGACTCTACGCAGGGCTACACCTTC. It yields the protein CASSRDSTQGYTF.

This chain joins TRBV24-1 and TRBJ2-1, with 11 bases that match TRBD1. Germline V CDR1 and CDR2: KGHDR, SFDVKD. With 6 bases clipped from V and 7 bases from J, the junction kept 4 bases outside the gene matches. CDR3 size: 14 residues. This CDR3 is CATSSGTGGNEQFF. The CDR3 DNA reads TGTGCCACCAGTTCCGGGACAGGGGGAAATGAGCAGTTCTTC.

This clonotype was observed many times. This chain links TRBV20-1 with TRBJ1-2, with 8 bases lining up with TRBD1. The CDR3 spans 16 residues. V lost 6 bases and J lost 0; bases outside the gene matches: 12. Germline V gene sequence: CDR1 DFQATT, CDR2 SNEGSKA (reference sequence). Here the CDR3 reads CSAKSSGQGSNYGYTF. The CDR3 region has the DNA TGCAGTGCCAAGTCGTCCGGACAGGGCTCTAACTATGGCTACACCTTC.

This clonotype was counted only a few times. V gene TRBV24-1 combines with J gene TRBJ2-1; weak D call: TRBD2 (5 bases). Germline V CDR1 and CDR2: KGHDR, SFDVKD. The CDR3 contains 16 residues. The germline V and J ends were trimmed by 4 bases and 4 bases, with 16 bases remaining between them. The CDR3 bases are TGTGCCACCAGTGACTCGACCCCCGGGGTATACAATGAGCAGTTCTTC. Protein product: CATSDSTPGVYNEQFF.

The chain uses TRBV3-1 and TRBJ1-1; D is ambiguous. Trimming stripped 4 bases from V and 5 bases from J, with 23 bases between. The germline gives CDR1 LGHDT, CDR2 YNNKEL (reference sequence). This CDR3 contains 17 residues. The CDR3 loop reads CASSPGGPLPLGTEAFF. The CDR3 DNA reads TGTGCCAGCAGCCCTGGTGGGCCCCTACCTTTGGGGACTGAAGCTTTCTTT. Variable domain in full (rest from reference TRBV3-1 and TRBJ1-1): DTAVSQTPKYLVTQMGNDKSIKCEQNLGHDTMYWYKQDSKKFLKIMFSYNNKELIINETVPNRFSPKSPDKAHLNLHINSLELGDSAVYFCASSPGGPLPLGTEAFFGQGTRLTVV.

The genes are TRBV7-2 and TRBJ1-3, with D uncertain. The CDR3 is 16 amino acids. Germline CDR1 SGHTA, CDR2 FQGNSA. V was cut by 5 bases and J by 0 bases, with 14 bases left in between. In DNA form, the CDR3 reads TGTGCCAGCAGCCGCGTAGGAGAATTCTCTGGAAACACCATATATTTT. Encoded protein: CASSRVGEFSGNTIYF.

This clonotype has at least ten counts. The V call is TRBV9, the J call TRBJ2-2; possibly TRBD1 for D (6 bases). Per germline, CDR1 SGDLS and CDR2 YYNGEE. The CDR3 covers 16 residues. The ends were cut back, 4 bases at V and 7 bases at J, with 20 bases in the middle. CDR3 bases: TGTGCCAGCAGCCCTAGGGTAGTTGGGGGCAGCGGGGAGCTGTTTTTT. Protein: CASSPRVVGGSGELFF.

This clonotype was counted only a few times. CDR3 DNA sequence: TGTGCCAGCCAGAGTAACGGCAATCAGCCCCAGCATTTT. Protein: CASQSNGNQPQHF. This chain connects TRBV6-1 to TRBJ1-5, with D hard to call. Germline-derived CDR1 and CDR2 are MNHNS and SASEGT. This CDR3 contains 13 residues. The ends were cut back, 8 bases at V and 2 bases at J, with 10 bases in the middle.

V usage is TRBV5-1 and J usage is TRBJ2-7, with 8 nucleotides matching TRBD1. The CDR3 consists of 14 residues. The junction had 7 bases not matched to a gene; V was cut back by 1 base and J by 7 bases. The germline CDR1 and CDR2 sequences are SGHRS and YFSETQ. The CDR3 is CASSLPNQGAEQYF. The CDR3 DNA is TGCGCCAGCAGCTTGCCCAACCAGGGGGCAGAGCAGTACTTC.

This clonotype was seen a handful of times. This chain connects TRBV7-8 to TRBJ1-2; D ambiguous. In germline, CDR1 is SGHVS, CDR2 FQNEAQ. V shed 0 bases and J shed 4 bases, with 9 bases lying between them. The CDR3 is 14 amino acids. CDR3 in DNA: TGTGCCAGCAGCTTAGCGGCCTCGAGCTATGGCTACACCTTC. It codes for CASSLAASSYGYTF.

The chain has TRBV27 and TRBJ2-7; weak D call: TRBD2 (7 bases). The CDR3 runs 14 residues. Trimming cost V 10 bases and J 1 base, with 17 bases left between them. From germline, CDR1 is MNHEY and CDR2 SMNVEV (reference sequence). CDR3 loop: CAMIGGLGSYEQYF. CDR3 nucleotides: TGTGCCATGATCGGGGGGCTGGGGTCCTACGAGCAGTACTTC.

This clonotype showed up just a few times. V and J are TRBV11-2 and TRBJ2-1; possible D gene TRBD1, 6 bases. Germline V CDR1 and CDR2: SGHAT, FQNNGV. The V end lost 3 bases, the J end lost 8 bases, and 17 bases lay between the germline ends. The CDR3 has 15 amino acids. The CDR3 loop is CASSFRDRSTDEQFF. CDR3 coding DNA: TGTGCCAGCAGCTTTCGAGACAGGTCAACCGATGAGCAGTTCTTC. The variable domain in full, with the rest retrieved from reference TRBV11-2 and TRBJ2-1, is EAGVAQSPRYKIIEKRQSVAFWCNPISGHATLYWYQQILGQGPKLLIQFQNNGVVDDSQLPKDRFSAERLKGVDSTLKIQPAKLEDSAVYLCASSFRDRSTDEQFFGPGTRLTVL.

This clonotype has only a few counts. This chain joins TRBV10-3 and TRBJ1-1; D uncertain. The CDR3 length is 13 residues. Germline CDR1 ENHRY, CDR2 SYGVKD. V was shortened by 2 bases and J by 4 bases, with 8 bases between the two germline ends. Written as DNA, the CDR3 is TGTGCCATCAGTGAGGGAGGGAGCACTGAAGCTTTCTTT. Amino acids: CAISEGGSTEAFF.

The rearrangement uses TRBV5-5 and TRBJ1-5, with D hard to call. CDR1 is SGHKS and CDR2 is YYEKEE in the germline V gene (reference sequence). Trimming stripped 1 base from V and 5 bases from J, with 13 bases between. CDR3 size: 15 residues. CDR3 DNA: TGTGCCAGCAGCTTGCGTGGGCTGCAAGATCAGCCCCAGCATTTT. Translating gives CASSLRGLQDQPQHF.

This clonotype was detected only a few times. The V call is TRBV5-1, the J call TRBJ1-4; maybe TRBD1 (5 bases). V was cut by 2 bases and J by 4 bases, with 12 bases left in between. This CDR3 spans 15 amino acids. Germline loops: CDR1 SGHRS, CDR2 YFSETQ. Written as DNA, the CDR3 is TGCGCCAGCAGCTTTGCAGGACACATTAATGAAAAACTGTTTTTT. Amino acid sequence: CASSFAGHINEKLFF.

V is TRBV11-2 and J is TRBJ1-4; no firm D call. The CDR3 is 19 amino acids. Trimming cost V 0 bases and J 0 bases, with 17 bases left between them. Looked up from germline, CDR1 is SGHAT and CDR2 is FQNNGV. CDR3 nucleotides: TGTGCCAGCAGCTTAGATCTTTTTGGGCCGGCTCCAACTAATGAAAAACTGTTTTTT. It is translated as CASSLDLFGPAPTNEKLFF.

This clonotype has a handful of counts. The chain employs TRBV6-2 or TRBV6-3 and TRBJ2-7, with a weak D call TRBD1 (6 bases). With 5 bases removed from V and 3 bases from J, the gap between germline ends came to 17 bases. The germline CDR1 and CDR2 sequences are MNHEY and SVGEGT. The CDR3 covers 15 residues. The CDR3, as DNA: TGTGCCAGCAGTCTCGGGCCAGGGGTCGTCTACGAGCAGTACTTC. Amino acid sequence: CASSLGPGVVYEQYF.

This clonotype turned up a few times. V gene TRBV5-4 combines with J gene TRBJ2-3; 8 bases line up with TRBD2. The CDR3 length is 16 residues. V was pared by 4 bases and J by 1 base, with 8 bases of the junction left unmatched. Germline CDR1 reads SGHNT; CDR2 reads YYREEE (reference sequence). The CDR3 is CASSTKRGPRTDTQYF. The CDR3 bases are TGTGCCAGCAGCACCAAGCGGGGGCCACGCACAGATACGCAGTATTTT.

This sequence joins TRBV7-8 and TRBJ2-4; no reliable D call. Germline V gene sequence: CDR1 SGHVS, CDR2 FQNEAQ. V gave up 3 bases and J gave up 3 bases, with 6 bases separating them. The CDR3 contains 13 residues. CDR3 sequence reads: CASSFRFKNIQYF. The DNA of the CDR3 is TGTGCCAGCAGCTTCAGGTTCAAAAACATTCAGTACTTC.

This clonotype was counted a few times. The genes are TRBV29-1 and TRBJ2-7, with 7 bases that match TRBD2. Germline CDR1 reads SQVTM; CDR2 reads ANQGSEA. The CDR3 length is 13 residues. The ends lost 3 bases at V and 7 bases at J; junction bases unmatched: 9. The DNA for the CDR3 is TGCAGCGTTGACCCGGGAGGAGTCGAAGAGCAGTACTTC. Residues: CSVDPGGVEEQYF.

This clonotype was seen a few times. The gene calls are TRBV5-1 and TRBJ2-4; possible D gene TRBD2, 6 bases. V was pared by 4 bases and J by 0 bases, with 11 bases between. CDR1 is SGHRS, CDR2 YFSETQ, per germline. The CDR3 contains 15 residues. As DNA, the CDR3 is TGCGCCAGCAGCCCGGGGGACCTAGCCAAAAACATTCAGTACTTC. It specifies CASSPGDLAKNIQYF.

This clonotype was recorded at least ten times. The chain couples TRBV7-8 to TRBJ2-5; D call uncertain. The CDR3 runs 13 residues. V was clipped by 2 bases and J by 2 bases, with 6 bases between them. Germline loops: CDR1 SGHVS, CDR2 FQNEAQ. Here the CDR3 reads CASSLYQQETQYF. As DNA, the CDR3 is TGTGCCAGCAGCTTATACCAGCAAGAGACCCAGTACTTC.

Only a few counts were recorded for this clonotype. The genes are TRBV28 and TRBJ1-4; TRBD1 matches 10 bases. V lost 7 bases, J lost 8 bases, and 7 bases stayed unmatched. CDR1 is MDHEN, CDR2 SYDVKM, per germline. This CDR3 contains 14 residues. As DNA, the CDR3 is TGTGCCAGCAATCGGGACAGGGGCGGGGAAAAACTGTTTTTT. Translated, it gives CASNRDRGGEKLFF.

The J gene is TRBJ2-1, the V gene TRBV6-1, with 7 bases identical to TRBD2. V lost 2 bases and J lost 2; bases outside the gene matches: 3. Germline CDR1 is MNHNS and CDR2 is SASEGT. The CDR3 totals 15 residues. The DNA for the CDR3 is TGTGCCAGCAGTGAACGGGGGGAGCCCTACAATGAGCAGTTCTTC. Encoded protein: CASSERGEPYNEQFF.

This clonotype occurred a few times. This may come from a read error, since a much larger clone is one base off. The V gene is TRBV19, the J gene TRBJ1-5, with 7 bases fitting TRBD1. Unmatched junction bases numbered 5, after V lost 6 bases and J lost 3 bases. This CDR3 spans 14 amino acids. In germline, CDR1 is LNHDA, CDR2 SQIVND (reference sequence). In nucleotides, the CDR3 is TGTGCCAGTAGCGCCGACAGGGTCAATCAGCCCCAGCATTTT. Its protein product is CASSADRVNQPQHF.

This sequence joins TRBV4-2 and TRBJ2-7, with 11 bases that match TRBD1. The V segment lost 5 bases and the J segment 2 bases; nucleotides outside the gene matches: 2. Germline CDR1 and CDR2: LGHNA and YNFKEQ. The CDR3 is made up of 14 amino acids. CDR3 residues: CASSADRGPYEQYF. CDR3 nucleotide sequence: TGTGCCAGCAGCGCGGACAGGGGGCCCTACGAGCAGTACTTC.